This T cell receptor (beta chain) was profiled in a study of cytomegalovirus exposure and HLA in healthy donors. PCR was performed using 60 Vbeta and 13 Jbeta primers. Clones were sequenced by immunoSEQ multiplex PCR, and TCRdb holds only the in-frame ones, with some missing. The sample lists some 110,000 clones, approximately 82% occurring once. The V gene's germline CDR1 is SGDLS and CDR2 YYNGEE. CDR3 size: 13 residues. Trimming took 2 bases from V and 7 from J, leaving 13 bases between them. Sequencing input: PBMCs. The chain carries TRBV9 and TRBJ2-7; D is possibly TRBD2 (5 bases). The clonotype comes from a man aged 25-45 years in good health and CMV-seropositive. The DNA of the CDR3 is TGTGCCAGCAGCGTGACACTCGGCGGGGAGCAGTACTTC. Translated: CASSVTLGGEQYF. The full variable domain, rest sourced from reference TRBV9 and TRBJ2-7, is DSGVTQTPKHLITATGQRVTLRCSPRSGDLSVYWYQQSLDQGLQFLIQYYNGEERAKGNILERFSAQQFPDLHSELNLSSLELGDSALYFCASSVTLGGEQYFGPGTRLTVT.